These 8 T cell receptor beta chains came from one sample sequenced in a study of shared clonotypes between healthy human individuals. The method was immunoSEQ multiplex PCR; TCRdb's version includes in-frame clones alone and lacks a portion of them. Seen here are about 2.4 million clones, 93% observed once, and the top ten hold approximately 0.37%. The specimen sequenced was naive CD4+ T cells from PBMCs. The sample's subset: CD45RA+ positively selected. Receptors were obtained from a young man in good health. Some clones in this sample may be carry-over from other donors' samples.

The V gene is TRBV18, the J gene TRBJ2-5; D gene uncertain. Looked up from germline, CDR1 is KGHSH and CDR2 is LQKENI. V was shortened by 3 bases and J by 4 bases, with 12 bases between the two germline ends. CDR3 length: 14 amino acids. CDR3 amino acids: CASSPRLVLETQYF. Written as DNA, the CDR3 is TGTGCCAGCTCACCCAGACTGGTACTAGAGACCCAGTACTTC.

CDR3 in DNA: TGTGCCAGCAGCCGACCGAATACGCAGTATTTT. Protein product: CASSRPNTQYF. The V and J genes are TRBV5-8 and TRBJ2-3; D remains unclear. This CDR3 is built from 11 residues. Trimming stripped 4 bases from V and 7 bases from J, with 7 bases between. Germline V CDR1 and CDR2: SGHTS, YDEGEE. Full variable domain (rest looked up from reference TRBV5-8 and TRBJ2-3): EAGVTQSPTHLIKTRGQQATLRCSPISGHTSVYWYQQALGLGLQFLLWYDEGEERNRGNFPPRFSGRQFPNYSSELNVNALELEDSALYLCASSRPNTQYFGPGTRLTVL.

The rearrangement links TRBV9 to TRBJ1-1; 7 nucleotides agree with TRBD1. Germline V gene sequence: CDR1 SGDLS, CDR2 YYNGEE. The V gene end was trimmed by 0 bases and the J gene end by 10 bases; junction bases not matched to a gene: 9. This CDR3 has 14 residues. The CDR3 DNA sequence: TGTGCCAGCAGCGTAGCATCTCAGGGGGTAGGAGCTTTCTTT. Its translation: CASSVASQGVGAFF.

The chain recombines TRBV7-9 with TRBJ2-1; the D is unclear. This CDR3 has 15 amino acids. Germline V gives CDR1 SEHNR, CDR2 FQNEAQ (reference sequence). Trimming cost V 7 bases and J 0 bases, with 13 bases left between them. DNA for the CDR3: TGTGCCAGCATGGGCGGTACGAGCTCCTACAATGAGCAGTTCTTC. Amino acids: CASMGGTSSYNEQFF.

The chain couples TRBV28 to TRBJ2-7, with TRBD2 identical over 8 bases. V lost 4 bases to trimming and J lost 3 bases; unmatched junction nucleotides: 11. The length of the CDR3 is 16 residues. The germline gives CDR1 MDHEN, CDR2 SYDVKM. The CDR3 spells CASSYPGLARGYEQYF. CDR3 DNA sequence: TGTGCCAGCAGTTACCCTGGACTAGCTCGCGGCTACGAGCAGTACTTC. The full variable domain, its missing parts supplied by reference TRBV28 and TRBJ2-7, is DVKVTQSSRYLVKRTGEKVFLECVQDMDHENMFWYRQDPGLGLRLIYFSYDVKMKEKGDIPEGYSVSREKKERFSLILESASTNQTSMYLCASSYPGLARGYEQYFGPGTRLTVT.

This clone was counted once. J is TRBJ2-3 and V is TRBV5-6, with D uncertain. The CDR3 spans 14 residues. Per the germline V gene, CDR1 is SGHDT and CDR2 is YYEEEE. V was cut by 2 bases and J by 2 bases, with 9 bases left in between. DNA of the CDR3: TGTGCCAGCAGCTTCCAGGCGGCCACAGATACGCAGTATTTT. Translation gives CASSFQAATDTQYF.

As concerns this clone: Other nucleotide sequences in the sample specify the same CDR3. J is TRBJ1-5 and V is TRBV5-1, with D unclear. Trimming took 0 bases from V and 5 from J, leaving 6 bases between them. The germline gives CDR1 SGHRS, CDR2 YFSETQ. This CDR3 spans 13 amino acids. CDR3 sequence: CASSLAGDQPQHF. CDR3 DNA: TGCGCCAGCAGCTTGGCGGGCGATCAGCCCCAGCATTTT.

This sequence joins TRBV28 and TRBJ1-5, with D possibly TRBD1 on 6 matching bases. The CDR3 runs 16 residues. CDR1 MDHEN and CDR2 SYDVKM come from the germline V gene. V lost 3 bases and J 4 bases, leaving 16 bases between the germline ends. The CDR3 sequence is CASSLPLRGSNQPQHF. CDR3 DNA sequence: TGTGCCAGCAGTTTGCCTTTGAGGGGGTCGAATCAGCCCCAGCATTTT.